Sequencing of this TCR beta chain was carried out in a study of shared clonotypes between healthy human individuals. CD8 cells classed as naive were CD45RO-negative and positively selected for CCR7, excluding terminally differentiated effector memory CD45RA+ cells. Only in-frame clones appear in the TCRdb table, and some are missing; sequencing was by immunoSEQ multiplex PCR. The sample contains 550,000 to 650,000 clones, approximately 96% of which appear only once. Sequenced sample: naive CD8+ T cells sorted from blood. The origin of this receptor is a woman aged 25 to 39 in good health.

The CDR3 region has the DNA TGTGCCAGCAGTCGGGGTTCCGCCGTGGACACTGAAGCTTTCTTT. Its protein is CASSRGSAVDTEAFF. The chain links TRBV7-8 to TRBJ1-1; D gene ambiguous. With 6 bases removed from V and 3 bases from J, the gap between germline ends came to 17 bases. Germline loops: CDR1 SGHVS, CDR2 FQNEAQ. The length of the CDR3 is 15 residues.